This T cell receptor (beta chain) is from a study of blood T cells in healthy people across ages. In the study overall: For every two T cells, template switching captured about one barcoded beta molecule.

A second PCR of about 6 to 11 cycles used a sample-barcoded 5' primer and a J-beta primer mix. Every single cDNA molecule received a tag from a template-switch adaptor with 12 random nucleotides. TCRdb passed the 5' RACE reads through MiXCR, listing each CDR3 protein once. The data hold about 760,000 distinct CDR3 sequences, with 25% observed a single time. CDR3 length equals 13 residues. Trimming pared 7 bases from V and 7 bases from J, leaving 14 bases between. The same data also contributed to another study, on T cells of mothers and their children. That paper adds: The TCR beta CDR3 read count exceeded 9 million for each mother and was some 2.7 million for each child.

This sequence joins TRBV12-3 or TRBV12-4 and TRBJ1-3; D gene uncertain. The sequencing input was blood. This sequence was found in a boy younger than 18 in good health. The CDR3 nucleotides read TGTGCCAGCAATCCTGCAGATCGGAACACCATATATTTT. Translated: CASNPADRNTIYF.